The source of this T cell receptor (beta chain) is a study of regulatory T cells in long-lasting Graves disease. Study outcomes and limitations: Persistent disease preferred TRBV28, TRBJ1-2 and TRBJ2-5. Patients with persistent disease shared 2,700 or so public clonotypes, outpacing the 966 shared by new patients. TCR diversity was lower in persistent Graves' patients than in newly diagnosed ones.

This CDR3 comprises 16 residues. The germline V gene encodes CDR1 KGHSH and CDR2 LQKENI. Trimming took 3 bases from V and 3 from J; bases not matched to a gene: 6. Time point defined: persistent/refractory GD, antithyroid drugs over 5 years with positive TRAb. The authors made the TCR library using RNA they extracted from PBMCs. From an endocrinology department in Xi'an, China, came the patients. Arm-PCR of CDR3 regions with iRepertoire HTBI primers generated TCR beta libraries. TCRdb fed the multiplex PCR reads into MiXCR, producing one record per CDR3 protein. The table lists 450,000 or so distinct CDR3 sequences, approximately 23% of them singletons. This clonotype was observed a single time. Its antigen is unknown.

The TCR originated in a female donor with Graves disease. The starting material was peripheral blood mononuclear cells (PBMCs), obtained when the disease was refractory, from a patient treated with antithyroid drugs. V usage is TRBV18 and J usage is TRBJ2-7; the match to TRBD1 covers 12 bases. CDR3 amino acids: CASSPSGQGANYEQYF. The CDR3 coding sequence is TGTGCCAGCTCACCGTCGGGACAGGGGGCCAACTACGAGCAGTACTTC.